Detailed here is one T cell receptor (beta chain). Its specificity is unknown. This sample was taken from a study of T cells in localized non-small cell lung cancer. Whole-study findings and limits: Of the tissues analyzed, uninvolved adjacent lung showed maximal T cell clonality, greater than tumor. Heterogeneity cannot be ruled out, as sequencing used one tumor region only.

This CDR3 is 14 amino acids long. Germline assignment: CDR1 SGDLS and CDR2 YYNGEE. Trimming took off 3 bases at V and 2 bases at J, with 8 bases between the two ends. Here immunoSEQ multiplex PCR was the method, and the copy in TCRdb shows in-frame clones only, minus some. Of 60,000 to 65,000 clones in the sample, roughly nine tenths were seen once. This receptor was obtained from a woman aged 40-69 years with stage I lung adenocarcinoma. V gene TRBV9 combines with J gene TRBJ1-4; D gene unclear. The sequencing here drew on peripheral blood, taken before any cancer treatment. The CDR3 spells CASSATDTNEKLFF. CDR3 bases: TGTGCCAGCAGCGCGACCGATACTAATGAAAAACTGTTTTTT.